This TCR beta chain was documented in a study of blood T cell repertoires in COVID-19. Study as a whole: The United States, Italy and Spain supplied acute and convalescent COVID-19 samples. Sources were T cells, B-cell-depleted T cells, or PBMCs; the material itself was cDNA or gDNA.

Per the original methods: Amplification with reference gene primers provided the estimates of nucleated cell counts. Assay used: immunoSEQ multiplex PCR; TCRdb lists only in-frame clones, some missing. The V and J calls and the clone size are those of that table, but D and trimming were determined from the DNA. The profile shows about 130,000 clones, roughly nine tenths of them singletons. Seattle patients were enrolled during active infection and followed longitudinally. Sequences were obtained from peripheral blood. This TCR derives from a woman in her 70s with COVID-19, enrolled during active disease.

CDR3 nucleotides: TGCACCAGCAGCCAAGATCAGTTACACCGGGACAGGAAGAACACTGAAGCTTTCTTT. Amino acids: CTSSQDQLHRDRKNTEAFF. The gene calls are TRBV1 and TRBJ1-1; no DNA check was done on the table's D call, TRBD1. TRBV1 is a pseudogene. This CDR3 is built from 19 residues.